A selection of T cell receptor beta chains follows, all from one sample in a study of blood T cells in healthy people across ages. Each CDR3 protein is one row after TCRdb ran MiXCR on the 5' RACE reads. The data show some 640,000 distinct CDR3 sequences, about 30% seen once. The sequencing input was blood. The receptors stem from a woman older than 75 in good health. Each CDR3 is given with its conserved first and last residue. A D gene is named only where the DNA matches it firmly.

>TRBV27|TRBJ1-1|.
CASSLNWVNTEAFF
>TRBV20-1|TRBJ1-6|.
CSVLPGTSSYNSPLHF
>TRBV20-1|TRBJ2-1|TRBD2
CSAPRLAGGSSYNEQFF
>TRBV24-1|TRBJ2-5|.
CATSDTKGQSGETQYF
>TRBV15|TRBJ1-5|.
CATSRAADSARLYSNQPQHF
>TRBV11-2|TRBJ2-4|.
CASSLEGRRGNRYF
>TRBV7-9|TRBJ2-3|TRBD2
CASSSATSGTDTQYF
>TRBV28|TRBJ2-1|.
CASSLDAGPYNEQFF
>TRBV6-6|TRBJ2-7|TRBD1
CASSWTGVAYEQYF
>TRBV20-1|TRBJ2-1|TRBD1
CSAHGDRVVEQFF
>TRBV28|TRBJ2-3|.
CASSHDRLRADTQYF
>TRBV7-2|TRBJ1-1|.
CASSLGRGTTEAFF
>TRBV6-2/TRBV6-3|TRBJ2-5|.
CASSPAGGGTQYF
>TRBV12-3/TRBV12-4|TRBJ1-1|.
CASSADGGNTEAFF
>TRBV20-1|TRBJ2-3|TRBD2
CSVRAASGGPADTQYF
>TRBV20-1|TRBJ2-7|.
CSANVVPYEQYF
>TRBV14|TRBJ2-2|.
CASSQDSYTSPNTGELFF
>TRBV9|TRBJ2-1|TRBD2
CASSPGTSGGNNEQFF
>TRBV18|TRBJ1-5|.
CASSPSMGGHQPQHF
>TRBV30|TRBJ1-2|TRBD1
CAWRTIRQGDYGYTF
>TRBV4-2|TRBJ2-3|.
CASSQPTGVALADSTDTQYF
>TRBV7-2|TRBJ2-1|TRBD2
CASSRSGGSSVEQFF
>TRBV5-1|TRBJ2-5|TRBD1
CASSSGTGVDETQYF
>TRBV11-1|TRBJ2-2|TRBD1
CASSPVVTGGNTGELFF
>TRBV6-2/TRBV6-3|.|.
CASRSLGASQETQFF
>TRBV5-1|TRBJ1-2|TRBD1
CACSPTGGGSYGYTF
>TRBV28|TRBJ2-7|.
CASSPRSCEQYF
>TRBV6-1|TRBJ1-4|TRBD1
CASSEEMRRQGGEKLFF
>TRBV12-3/TRBV12-4|TRBJ2-3|.
CACRPNVVDTQYF
>TRBV5-1|TRBJ2-6|.
CASSLSGSSGANVLTF
>TRBV7-2|TRBJ1-5|.
CASSPYQNQPQHF
>TRBV6-2/TRBV6-3|TRBJ2-1|TRBD2
CASSYSPLAGGDNEQFF
>TRBV9|TRBJ1-2|.
CASSVGWDMRGYTF
>TRBV5-6|TRBJ2-3|.
CASSLRDTRPDTQYF
>TRBV5-1|TRBJ1-1|TRBD1
CASSPGTAWDTEAFF
>TRBV9|TRBJ1-5|TRBD1
CASSKMGQFNQPQHF
>TRBV6-6|TRBJ2-5|.
CASTTGTARPQYF
>TRBV19|TRBJ2-3|.
CASSWDWGQESTDTQYF
>TRBV20-1|TRBJ2-7|.
CSARLGYEQYF
>TRBV4-1|TRBJ2-1|TRBD2
CASSLSLAGFYNEQFF
>TRBV6-5|TRBJ1-6|TRBD1
CASSYPGQGAPLHF
>TRBV28|TRBJ2-5|.
CASRTGRGETQYF
>TRBV7-2|TRBJ2-5|.
CASSSAGISANERYF
>TRBV6-1|TRBJ2-7|.
CASRAKLAYGQYF
>TRBV5-6|TRBJ2-7|.
CASSFLDEQYF
>TRBV12-3/TRBV12-4|TRBJ2-1|TRBD2
CASSPGTSRGRGGEQFF
>TRBV4-2|TRBJ1-4|.
CASSQRPPTTNEKLFF
>TRBV7-3|TRBJ2-1|.
CASSLGAGVSYNEQFF
>TRBV6-2/TRBV6-3|TRBJ2-7|TRBD1
CASSYSGQGNLYVQYF
>TRBV3-1|TRBJ2-5|.
CASSSRGKIQETQYF